Sequencing of this T cell receptor beta chain was carried out in a study of neurological immune-mediated disorders. Whole-study results and caveats: One related-CDR3 cluster, found by phylogenetic grouping, held repertoires of 18 of 34 multiple sclerosis patients and is a possible signature. HTLV-1-associated myelopathy led in TCR clonal expansion, while multiple sclerosis ranked lowest, below healthy controls.

This clonotype was observed at least ten times. As yet, its antigen is unknown. CDR3 length: 15 amino acids. CDR1 and CDR2 (germline): DFQATT, SNEGSKA (reference sequence). cDNA synthesis was performed by 5'RACE with 10-nucleotide random UMIs. From 15-18 subjects, each sequencing run yielded over 190 million TCR-beta sequences. TCRdb used MiXCR to reprocess the 5' RACE reads, holding one entry per CDR3 protein. The data show tens of thousands of distinct CDR3 sequences, roughly 3.6% seen once. The TCR comes from a young man with multiple sclerosis. Sequencing was done on a sample of PBMCs. The rearrangement uses TRBV20-1 and TRBJ2-6; 11 nucleotides line up with TRBD1. Here the CDR3 reads CSAGTGGSGANVLTF. The DNA for the CDR3 is TGCAGCGCCGGGACAGGGGGATCTGGGGCCAACGTCCTGACTTTC.